The 15 T cell receptor beta chains below come from one sample, sequenced in a study of blood T cell repertoires in COVID-19. The repertoire was sequenced with immunoSEQ multiplex PCR; TCRdb's copy has only in-frame clones and lacks some. The table includes 200,000 to 300,000 clones, roughly four fifths detected once. Sequencing was carried out using peripheral blood. These receptors were taken from a man aged 50-59 years with acute or convalescent COVID-19.

V usage is TRBV2 and J usage is TRBJ2-1; D possibly corresponds to TRBD2 (7 bases). This CDR3 is 10 amino acids long. Per the germline V gene, CDR1 is SNHLY and CDR2 is FYNNEI. V was shortened by 8 bases and J by 14 bases, with 13 bases between the two germline ends. This CDR3 reads CASAGGLEFF. CDR3 coding DNA: TGTGCCAGCGCCGGGGGGCTTGAGTTCTTC.

The genes are TRBV6-1 and TRBJ2-3, with 10 bases lining up with TRBD2. Germline CDR1 and CDR2: MNHNS and SASEGT. V trimming: 2 bases; J trimming: 10 bases; junction bases outside the gene matches: 18. The CDR3 sequence is 18 residues long. The CDR3 DNA reads as TGTGCCAGCAGTGAATCTCCCACCTCCCCTAGCGGGAGAGCAGCGCAGTATTTT. It encodes CASSESPTSPSGRAAQYF.

The chain joins TRBV14 to TRBJ1-5; D gene unclear. The CDR3 sequence is 13 residues long. Trimming cost V 2 bases and J 5 bases, with 7 bases left between them. Germline V gene sequence: CDR1 SGHDN, CDR2 FVKESK. CDR3 coding DNA: TGTGCCAGCAGCCAATTCAGCGATCAGCCCCAGCATTTT. Translated: CASSQFSDQPQHF.

The genes are TRBV6-2 or TRBV6-3 and TRBJ2-1, with 14 bases aligning to TRBD2. J lost 8 bases, V lost 6 bases, and 12 bases had no gene match. The CDR3 has 17 residues. Germline CDR1 is MNHEY and CDR2 is SVGEGT. CDR3 bases: TGTGCCAGCAGCCCTCTCCAGACTAGCGGGAGGGCGGATGAGCAGTTCTTC. Its translation is CASSPLQTSGRADEQFF.

The chain carries TRBV2 and TRBJ1-5; D is uncertain. The CDR3 has 12 residues. CDR1 is SNHLY, CDR2 FYNNEI, per germline. V lost 5 bases and J lost 3, with 5 bases in between. CDR3 nucleotide sequence: TGTGCCAGCAGTAATAACAATCAGCCCCAGCATTTT. Protein sequence: CASSNNNQPQHF.

The CDR3 region is CSVETGIGDEQYF. CDR3 in DNA: TGCAGCGTTGAGACAGGGATAGGGGACGAGCAGTACTTC. The V gene is TRBV29-1, the J gene TRBJ2-7; 7 positions match TRBD1. Trimming took 3 bases from V and 5 from J; bases not matched to a gene: 7. The germline CDR1 and CDR2 sequences are SQVTM and ANQGSEA. The CDR3 has 13 amino acids.

CDR3 region: CASCYSGNTIYF. CDR3 DNA sequence: TGTGCCAGTTGTTACTCTGGAAACACCATATATTTT. The V gene is TRBV6-6, the J gene TRBJ1-3; D uncertain. The ends were cut back, 9 bases at V and 0 bases at J, with 6 bases in the middle. This CDR3 contains 12 residues. Germline lookup yields CDR1 MNHNY and CDR2 SVGAGI (reference sequence).

This chain connects TRBV6-2 or TRBV6-3 to TRBJ2-7; perhaps TRBD2 as D (6 bases). Per germline, CDR1 MNHEY and CDR2 SVGEGT. Trimming pared 2 bases from V and 0 bases from J, leaving 17 bases between. The CDR3 runs 17 residues. In nucleotides, the CDR3 is TGTGCCAGCAGTTACCAACTACGGCGGGAAGGCTCCTACGAGCAGTACTTC. This codes for CASSYQLRREGSYEQYF.

This chain uses TRBV25-1 with TRBJ2-1; D might be TRBD2 (6 bases). V gave up 8 bases and J gave up 4 bases, with 15 bases separating them. CDR1 is MGHDK, CDR2 SYGVNS, per germline. The CDR3 is 14 amino acids. The CDR3 here is CASGEERDYNEQFF. In nucleotides, the CDR3 is TGTGCCAGCGGGGAGGAAAGGGATTACAATGAGCAGTTCTTC.

CDR3 in amino acids: CASSGTGLNSPLHF. CDR3 bases: TGTGCCAGCAGCGGGACGGGACTAAATTCACCCCTCCACTTT. The chain joins TRBV11-2 to TRBJ1-6; tentative D call: TRBD1 (5 bases). Trimming pared 5 bases from V and 7 bases from J, leaving 12 bases between. Germline V gene data show CDR1 as SGHAT and CDR2 as FQNNGV. The CDR3 runs 14 residues.

The rearrangement links TRBV27 to TRBJ2-1, with D hard to call. Germline V gene data show CDR1 as MNHEY and CDR2 as SMNVEV (reference sequence). Between the trimmed V and J ends, which lost 3 bases and 0 bases, there was a span of 9 bases. CDR3 length: 15 amino acids. This chain's CDR3 is CASSFTISSYNEQFF. The DNA of the CDR3 is TGTGCCAGCAGTTTCACAATCAGCTCCTACAATGAGCAGTTCTTC.

The chain has TRBV25-1 and TRBJ2-7; D may be TRBD2 (6 bases). Per germline, CDR1 MGHDK and CDR2 SYGVNS. The CDR3 loop spans 16 amino acids. V lost 5 bases and J 5 bases, leaving 22 bases between the germline ends. CDR3 protein: CASSPGGAVLLDEQYF. For the CDR3, the DNA is TGTGCCAGCAGTCCCGGAGGGGCAGTCCTTTTGGACGAGCAGTACTTC.

The chain has TRBV6-5 and TRBJ2-3; D perhaps matches TRBD1 (6 bases). Trimming left V 4 bases short and J 0 bases short, with 11 bases between. CDR1 and CDR2 (germline): MNHEY, SVGAGI. The CDR3 runs 15 residues. Written as DNA, the CDR3 is TGTGCCAGCAGTTTGACAGGTAGAAGCACAGATACGCAGTATTTT. Amino acid sequence: CASSLTGRSTDTQYF.

V is TRBV3-1 (or the pseudogene TRBV3-2) and J is TRBJ2-7; TRBD2 matches 9 bases. Trimming took 7 bases from V and 2 from J; bases not matched to a gene: 6. Germline values: CDR1 LGHDT, CDR2 YNNKEL (reference sequence). The CDR3 length is 14 residues. CDR3 loop: CASKMGGRAYEQYF. The CDR3 nucleotides read TGTGCCAGCAAAATGGGCGGGAGGGCCTACGAGCAGTACTTC.

This chain joins TRBV7-3 and TRBJ2-5; 7 bases fit TRBD2. V shed 5 bases and J 5 bases; nucleotides not matched to a gene: 14. CDR1 SGHTA and CDR2 FQGTGA come from the germline V gene. The CDR3 totals 16 residues. The CDR3 DNA sequence: TGTGCCAGCAGCCGCGGCGGGGGAGTCCTAGGGGAGACCCAGTACTTC. Amino acids: CASSRGGGVLGETQYF.